This TCR beta chain is drawn from a study of control samples from healthy donors and cancer patients. The CDR3 is made up of 15 amino acids. The ends lost 4 bases at V and 2 bases at J; junction bases unmatched: 7. Germline loops: CDR1 SGHRS, CDR2 YFSETQ. Measured with immunoSEQ multiplex PCR; TCRdb has only the in-frame clones, and not every one. The table has under 300,000 clones, around 80% seen once. This TCR derives from a woman aged 60-75 years with lung cancer. The V gene is TRBV5-1, the J gene TRBJ2-7; 9 nucleotides line up with TRBD1. The specimen sequenced was PBMCs. Here the CDR3 DNA reads TGCGCCAGCAGCGGATCGGACAGGGGCCCCTACGAGCAGTACTTC. This translates into CASSGSDRGPYEQYF.